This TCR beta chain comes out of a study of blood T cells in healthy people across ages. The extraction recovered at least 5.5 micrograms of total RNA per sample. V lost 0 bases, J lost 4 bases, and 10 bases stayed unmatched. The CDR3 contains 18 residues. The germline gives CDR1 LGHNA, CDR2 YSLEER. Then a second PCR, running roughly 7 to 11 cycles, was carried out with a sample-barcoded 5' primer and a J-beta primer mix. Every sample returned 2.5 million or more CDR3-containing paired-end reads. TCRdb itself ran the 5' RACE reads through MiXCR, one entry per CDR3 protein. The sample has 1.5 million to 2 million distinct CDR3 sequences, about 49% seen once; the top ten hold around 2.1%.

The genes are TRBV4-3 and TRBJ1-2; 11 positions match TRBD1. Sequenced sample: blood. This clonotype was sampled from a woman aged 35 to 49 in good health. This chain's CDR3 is CASSQDVLGTGGPYGYTF. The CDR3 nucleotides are TGCGCCAGCAGCCAAGATGTCCTCGGGACAGGGGGGCCCTATGGCTACACCTTC.